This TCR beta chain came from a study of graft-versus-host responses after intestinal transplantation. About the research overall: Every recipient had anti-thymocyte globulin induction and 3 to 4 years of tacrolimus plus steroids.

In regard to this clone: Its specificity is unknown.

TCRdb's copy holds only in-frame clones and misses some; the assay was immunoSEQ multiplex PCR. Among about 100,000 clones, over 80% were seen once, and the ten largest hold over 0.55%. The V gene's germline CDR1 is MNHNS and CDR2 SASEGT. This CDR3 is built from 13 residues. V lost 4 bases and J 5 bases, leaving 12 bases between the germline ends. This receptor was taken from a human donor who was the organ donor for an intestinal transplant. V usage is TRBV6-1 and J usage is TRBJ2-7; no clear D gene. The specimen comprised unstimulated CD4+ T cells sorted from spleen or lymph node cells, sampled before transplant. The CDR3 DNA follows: TGTGCCAGCAGTGGCACGTTTTTGGACGAGCAGTACTTC. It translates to CASSGTFLDEQYF.